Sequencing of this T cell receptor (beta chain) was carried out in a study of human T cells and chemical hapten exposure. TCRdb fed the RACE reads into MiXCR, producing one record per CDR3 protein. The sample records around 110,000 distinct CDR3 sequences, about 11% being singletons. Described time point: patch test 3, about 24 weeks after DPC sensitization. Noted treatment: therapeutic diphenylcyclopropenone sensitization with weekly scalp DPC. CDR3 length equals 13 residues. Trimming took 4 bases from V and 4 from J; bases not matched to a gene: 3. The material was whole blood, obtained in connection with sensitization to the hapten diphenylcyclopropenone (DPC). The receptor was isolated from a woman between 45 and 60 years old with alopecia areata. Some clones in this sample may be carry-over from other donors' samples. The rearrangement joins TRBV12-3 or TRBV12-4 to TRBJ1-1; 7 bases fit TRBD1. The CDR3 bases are TGTGCCAGCAGTTCTAGGGGGCGCACTGAAGCTTTCTTT. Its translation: CASSSRGRTEAFF.